The source of this T cell receptor beta chain is a study of blood T cell repertoires in COVID-19. This CDR3 is 15 amino acids long. V was clipped by 0 bases and J by 2 bases; unmatched bases: 5. Germline CDR1 SGHRS, CDR2 YFSETQ. Sequenced by immunoSEQ multiplex PCR; TCRdb stores in-frame clones only, minus some. This sample has approximately 200,000 clones, with roughly 80% found just once. The chain has TRBV5-1 and TRBJ2-7, with TRBD1 identical over 7 bases. Input material: PBMCs or T cells enriched from blood (not recorded which). The receptor was derived from a man aged 35 to 55 who had recovered from COVID-19. CDR3: CASSLDPRGPYEQYF. The CDR3 nucleotides read TGCGCCAGCAGCTTGGACCCGAGGGGGCCCTACGAGCAGTACTTC.